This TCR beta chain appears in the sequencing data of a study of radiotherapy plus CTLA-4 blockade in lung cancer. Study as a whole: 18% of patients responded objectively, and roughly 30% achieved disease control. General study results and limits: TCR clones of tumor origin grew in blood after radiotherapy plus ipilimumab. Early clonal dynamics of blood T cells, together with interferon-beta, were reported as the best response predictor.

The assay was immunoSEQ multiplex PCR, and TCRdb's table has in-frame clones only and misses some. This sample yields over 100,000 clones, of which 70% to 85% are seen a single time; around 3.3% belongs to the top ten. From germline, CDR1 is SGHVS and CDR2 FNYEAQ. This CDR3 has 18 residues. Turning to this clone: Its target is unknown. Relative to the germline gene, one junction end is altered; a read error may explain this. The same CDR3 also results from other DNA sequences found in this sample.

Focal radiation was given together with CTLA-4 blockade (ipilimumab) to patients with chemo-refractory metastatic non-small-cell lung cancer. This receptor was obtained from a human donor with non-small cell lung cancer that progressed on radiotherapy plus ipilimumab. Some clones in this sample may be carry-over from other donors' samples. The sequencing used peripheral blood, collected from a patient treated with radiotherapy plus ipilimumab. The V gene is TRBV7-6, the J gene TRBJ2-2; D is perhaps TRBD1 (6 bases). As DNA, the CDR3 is TGTGCCAGCAGCTTAGCGCAGGGGACGCCCATCCACACCGGGGAGCTGTTCTTT. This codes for CASSLAQGTPIHTGELFF.